Listed below are T cell receptor beta chains from one sample, sequenced in a study of cytomegalovirus exposure and HLA in healthy donors. Clones were sequenced by immunoSEQ multiplex PCR, and TCRdb holds only the in-frame ones, with some missing. The sample has 63,000 or so clones, 74% seen once; the top ten hold 22%. Material for sequencing was PBMCs. Receptors originate from a woman in her 30s in good health and CMV-seropositive. Each CDR3 is given with its conserved first and last residue. The D gene is left open where the match is weak. A clone size is listed for some rows: how often the clone was seen (once, few, many), or a class if it is expanded.

>TRBV4-2|TRBJ2-5|.|.
TGTGCCAGCAGCCAAGATCCCAGGTCCCAAGAGACCCAGTACTTC
CASSQDPRSQETQYF
>TRBV29-1|TRBJ1-2|TRBD1|once
TGCAGCGTCGTGACAGGGGAAGTCTACACCTTC
CSVVTGEVYTF
>TRBV25-1|TRBJ1-4|TRBD1|.
TGTGCCAGCAGTACCAGGGGGCTGACTAATGAAAAACTGTTTTTT
CASSTRGLTNEKLFF
>TRBV13|TRBJ1-4|TRBD1|.
TGTGCCAGCAGCCCCGGGACAGGGGACGAAAAACTGTTTTTT
CASSPGTGDEKLFF
>TRBV28|TRBJ2-6|.|.
TGTGCCAGCATATCTTATTCCTCTGGGGCCAACGTCCTGACTTTC
CASISYSSGANVLTF
>TRBV27|TRBJ2-1|.|.
TGTGCCAGCAGTTTAACGAGCTCCTACAATGAGCAGTTCTTC
CASSLTSSYNEQFF
>TRBV4-3|TRBJ1-4|.|.
TGCGCCAGCAGCCGATCGCCCCAGAGCGGGGCCTCTGCGGCTAATGAAAAACTGTTTTTT
CASSRSPQSGASAANEKLFF
>TRBV4-3|TRBJ2-2|.|.
TGCGCCAGCAGCCAAGTAAGCGGCGACTTGTCAACCGGGGAGCTGTTTTTT
CASSQVSGDLSTGELFF
>TRBV4-2|TRBJ2-1|.|once
TGTGCCAGCAGCCACGACAGGTACAATGAGCAGTTCTTC
CASSHDRYNEQFF
>TRBV28|TRBJ1-5|TRBD1|.
TGTGCCAGCATAAGGGGACAGGGTGCGAGTCAGCCCCAGCATTTT
CASIRGQGASQPQHF
>TRBV4-2|TRBJ2-7|TRBD2|.
TGTGCCAGCAGCCAAGACTTCAGCGGGAGGCGCGAGCAGTACTTC
CASSQDFSGRREQYF
>TRBV28|TRBJ1-5|TRBD1|once
TGTGCCAGCAGAGGGGGCTCTCAGCCCCAGCATTTT
CASRGGSQPQHF
>TRBV30|TRBJ2-1|TRBD2|.
TGTGCCTGGATGGGTCGGGCTAGCGGGAGCTATGAGCAGTTCTTC
CAWMGRASGSYEQFF
>TRBV5-6|TRBJ1-1|.|.
TGTGCCAGCAACTATAAGAGCACTGAAGCTTTCTTT
CASNYKSTEAFF
>TRBV7-9|TRBJ1-2|.|.
TGTGCCAGCAGCAAACAGGGTCCTAACTATGGCTACACCTTC
CASSKQGPNYGYTF
>TRBV6-5|TRBJ1-2|TRBD1|once
TGTGCCAGCAGTTACGGCAGGGGGGCCTATGGCTACACCTTC
CASSYGRGAYGYTF
>TRBV7-9|TRBJ1-4|.|few
TGTGCCAGCAGCTCCCACAGGAGGGATAATGAAAAACTGTTTTTT
CASSSHRRDNEKLFF
>TRBV27|TRBJ1-2|TRBD1|once
TGTGCCAGCAGTGAGACAGGGCGGGGCTACACCTTC
CASSETGRGYTF
>TRBV19|TRBJ1-5|.|.
TGTGCCAGCGCCGGTCCGGGCAATCAGCCCCAGCATTTT
CASAGPGNQPQHF
>TRBV5-4|TRBJ2-7|.|.
TGTGCCAGCAGCCAAGGCGGACAGAGAACCTCCTACGAGCAGTACTTC
CASSQGGQRTSYEQYF
>TRBV29-1|TRBJ2-7|.|.
TGCAGCGTTGTCCCGGGACATCTCGGCCACGAGCAGTACTTC
CSVVPGHLGHEQYF
>TRBV6-1|TRBJ2-7|TRBD1|.
TGTGCCAGCAGTGGCGAGGACAGGCTAACCTACGAGCAGTACTTC
CASSGEDRLTYEQYF
>TRBV28|TRBJ1-5|.|.
TGTGCCAGCACCCCTGGGGGGCAGCCCCAGCATTTT
CASTPGGQPQHF
>TRBV30|TRBJ1-5|.|.
TGTGCCTGGAGTGACGGGTTTAGCAATCAGCCCCAGCATTTT
CAWSDGFSNQPQHF
>TRBV11-2|TRBJ2-7|.|.
TGTGCCAGCAGCTTAGACACCTACGAGCAGTACTTC
CASSLDTYEQYF
>TRBV6-4|TRBJ1-2|.|.
TGTGCCAGCAGGCGGGTCGGTAGAGGAGACTATGGCTACACCTTC
CASRRVGRGDYGYTF
>TRBV7-9|TRBJ1-5|TRBD1|few
TGTGCCAGCAGCCCGACAGGGAGGAATCAGCCCCAGCATTTT
CASSPTGRNQPQHF
>TRBV30|TRBJ1-2|TRBD1|few
TGTGCCTGGAGGGGACAGAACTATGGCTACACCTTC
CAWRGQNYGYTF
>TRBV19|TRBJ2-2|.|.
TGTGCCAGTAGTGGCGGGGCAAACGGGGAGCTGTTTTTT
CASSGGANGELFF
>TRBV19|TRBJ1-5|.|.
TGTGCCAGTAGTATAGCAGGCAGGGATAATCAGCCCCAGCATTTT
CASSIAGRDNQPQHF
>TRBV29-1|TRBJ1-4|.|few
TGCAGCGTTGGGAGCCGTAATGAAAAACTGTTTTTT
CSVGSRNEKLFF
>TRBV6-1|TRBJ1-2|.|.
TGTGCCAGCAGGGAAGAAACAGGGCTTGGCTACACCTTC
CASREETGLGYTF
>TRBV25-1|TRBJ2-1|TRBD2|few
TGTGCCAGCACTAGCGGGATTTACAATGAGCAGTTCTTC
CASTSGIYNEQFF
>TRBV18|TRBJ1-2|.|.
TGTGCCAGCTCGCCGGACAGCGACTATGGCTACACCTTC
CASSPDSDYGYTF
>TRBV4-3|TRBJ2-3|TRBD2|few
TGCGCCAGCAGCCGGACTAGCGGGAGTATGGGCACAGATACGCAGTATTTT
CASSRTSGSMGTDTQYF
>TRBV7-2|TRBJ2-2|.|once
TGTGCCAGCAGCTTTGGACTGAACACCGGGGAGCTGTTTTTT
CASSFGLNTGELFF
>TRBV30|TRBJ1-5|.|.
TGTGCCTGGAGTGGAAGGGGGAATCAGCCCCAGCATTTT
CAWSGRGNQPQHF
>TRBV11-2|TRBJ2-1|TRBD1|.
TGTGCCAGCAGCCAGGACAGGGGCTACTACAATGAGCAGTTCTTC
CASSQDRGYYNEQFF
>TRBV21-1|TRBJ2-3|.|.
TGTGCCAGCAGCAAAGGACTAGCGGACGCAACAGATACGCAGTATTTT
CASSKGLADATDTQYF
>TRBV5-1|TRBJ1-1|.|.
TGCGCCAGCAGCTTGGGGGCAGTGGACACTGAAGCTTTCTTT
CASSLGAVDTEAFF
>TRBV12-5|TRBJ2-7|TRBD2|few
TGTGCTAGTGGTCGTACAGGGGCTAGCGGGAGTCCCGAGCAGTACTTC
CASGRTGASGSPEQYF
>TRBV6-5|TRBJ1-1|.|.
TGTGCCAGCAGCCGGACCCCCGGAGGCGCTTTCTTT
CASSRTPGGAFF
>TRBV28|TRBJ2-1|.|once
TGTGCCAGCAGTATCCCACTGAATGAGCAGTTCTTC
CASSIPLNEQFF
>TRBV29-1|TRBJ1-1|.|once
TGCAGCGTCGTAGTACGGTTGAACACTGAAGCTTTCTTT
CSVVVRLNTEAFF
>TRBV6-1|TRBJ1-1|TRBD1|.
TGTGCCAGCAGTGAAAGGAACAGGGGTCCGGCTTTCTTT
CASSERNRGPAFF